One T cell receptor beta chain is described in this entry. This clonotype occurred many times. Its antigen remains unidentified. Per-base quality was not reported, and no clone a single base away is much larger than it. According to the germline V gene, CDR1 reads SGHRS and CDR2 reads YFSETQ. From the cysteine up to the phenylalanine, the CDR3 has a length of 14 residues. The CDR3 DNA has 42 bases and is translated from base 1. V loses 0 bases of germline sequence and J loses 0 bases, and the interval between the two ends is 4 bases. The library was obtained by PCR. Sequencing relied on an Illumina HiSeq 2500. Molecular barcoding was employed in the preparation of TCR libraries, with unique molecular identifiers being used to normalize TCRbeta repertoire quantification. The public sequencing data were trimmed at Q25 with fastp and processed into clonotypes with MiXCR by TCRdb, which kept only in-frame beta chains. Merged by CDR3 protein, the rows form single entries marked with the most common genes and DNA. The sample table holds 400,000 to 500,000 distinct CDR3 sequences, of which approximately 11% were seen once. The leading ten clones occupy roughly 6% of the sample.

This entry is derived from a study of T-cell reconstitution after alpha-beta-depleted transplantation in children (TCRdb year 2016). About the study as a whole: The study quantitatively tracked T-cell immune reconstitution after TCRalphabeta/CD19-depleted allogeneic hematopoietic cell transplantation in children using TCR repertoire profiling.

This specimen was PBMCs from the stem cell graft donor, taken from the stem cell graft. The clonotype comes from a human donor who donated a stem cell graft to a child with acute myeloid leukemia. The sequence links TRBV5-1 to TRBJ2-1; too little of a D gene remains to name it. CDR3 protein: CASSLDSSYNEQFF. The DNA sequence reads TGCGCCAGCAGCTTGGACAGCTCCTACAATGAGCAGTTCTTC.